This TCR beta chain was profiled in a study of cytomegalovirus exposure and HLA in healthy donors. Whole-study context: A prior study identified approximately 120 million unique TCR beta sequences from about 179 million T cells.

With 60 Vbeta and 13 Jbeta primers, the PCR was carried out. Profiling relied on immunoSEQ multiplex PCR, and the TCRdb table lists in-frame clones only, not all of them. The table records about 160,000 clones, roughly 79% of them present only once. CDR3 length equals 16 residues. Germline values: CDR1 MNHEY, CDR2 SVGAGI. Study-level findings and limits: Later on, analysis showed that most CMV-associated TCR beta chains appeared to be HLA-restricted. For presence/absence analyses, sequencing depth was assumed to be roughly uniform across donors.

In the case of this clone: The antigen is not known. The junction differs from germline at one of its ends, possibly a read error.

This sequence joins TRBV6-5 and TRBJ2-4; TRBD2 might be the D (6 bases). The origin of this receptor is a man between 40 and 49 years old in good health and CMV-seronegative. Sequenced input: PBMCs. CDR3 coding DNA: TGTGCCAGCAGTTCGGCGGGATCGAAAGCCAAAAACAGTCAGTACTTC. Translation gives CASSSAGSKAKNSQYF.